The 20 T cell receptor beta chains presented below share a single source sample, sequenced in a study of cytomegalovirus exposure and HLA in healthy donors. The assay was immunoSEQ multiplex PCR, and TCRdb's table has in-frame clones only and misses some. This sample has 90,000 to 150,000 clones, with around 89% found just once. The sample was PBMCs. All receptors derive from a man aged 18 to 29 in good health and CMV-seronegative.

The genes are TRBV7-9 and TRBJ1-1; D might be TRBD1 (5 bases). The V gene lost 5 bases and the J gene lost 2 bases, with 15 bases spanning the gap. CDR1 and CDR2 (germline): SEHNR, FQNEAQ (reference sequence). The CDR3 extends over 15 amino acids. DNA of the CDR3: TGTGCCAGCAGCGATACCCGGGGGGAAAACACTGAAGCTTTCTTT. Translation gives CASSDTRGENTEAFF.

This chain joins TRBV5-6 and TRBJ1-5; 12 bases line up with TRBD1. This CDR3 has 18 residues. The junction had 13 bases not matched to a gene; V was cut back by 4 bases and J by 5 bases. Germline CDR1 and CDR2: SGHDT and YYEEEE. This CDR3 is CASSRVGTGGPKHQPQHF. DNA of the CDR3: TGTGCCAGCAGCCGCGTAGGGACAGGGGGCCCAAAGCATCAGCCCCAGCATTTT. Variable domain in full (rest from reference TRBV5-6 and TRBJ1-5): DAGVTQSPTHLIKTRGQQVTLRCSPKSGHDTVSWYQQALGQGPQFIFQYYEEEERQRGNFPDRFSGHQFPNYSSELNVNALLLGDSALYLCASSRVGTGGPKHQPQHFGDGTRLSIL.

This chain links TRBV14 with TRBJ2-1, with TRBD2 matching 9 bases. V gave up 5 bases and J gave up 6 bases; unmatched junction bases: 11. Germline CDR1 is SGHDN and CDR2 is FVKESK. There are 16 residues in the CDR3. CDR3 DNA sequence: TGTGCCAGCAGCGTTAGACTAGCGGCCATGACCAATGAGCAGTTCTTC. It codes for CASSVRLAAMTNEQFF.

V and J are TRBV6-5 and TRBJ1-2; the match to TRBD1 covers 8 bases. CDR3 size: 14 residues. The junction had 5 bases not matched to a gene; V was cut back by 6 bases and J by 2 bases. Germline assignment: CDR1 MNHEY and CDR2 SVGAGI. The CDR3 spells CASRRGTGNYGYTF. Written as DNA, the CDR3 is TGTGCCAGCAGAAGAGGGACAGGCAACTATGGCTACACCTTC.

This chain uses TRBV28 with TRBJ1-2, with unresolved D. CDR3 length equals 12 residues. Trimming left V 5 bases short and J 6 bases short, with 10 bases between. The germline V gene encodes CDR1 MDHEN and CDR2 SYDVKM. In DNA form, the CDR3 reads TGTGCCAGCAGTGCCCGGGTGAATGGCTACACCTTC. The encoded protein is CASSARVNGYTF.

The rearrangement uses TRBV18 and TRBJ1-5, with 8 bases matching TRBD1. Germline V lookup: CDR1 KGHSH, CDR2 LQKENI. CDR3 length: 15 residues. After removal of 3 bases from V and 5 bases from J, the junction contained 6 bases not matched to a gene. Here the CDR3 DNA reads TGTGCCAGCTCACCGACCGACAGGGGTGATCAGCCCCAGCATTTT. This sequence encodes CASSPTDRGDQPQHF.

This clone was observed a single time. V and J are TRBV11-2 and TRBJ2-5; the D gene is possibly TRBD2 (5 bases). CDR1 is SGHAT and CDR2 is FQNNGV in the germline V gene. Trimming took off 0 bases at V and 5 bases at J, with 13 bases between the two ends. This CDR3 comprises 15 residues. CDR3 sequence: CASSLDFSGIETQYF. The CDR3 DNA reads TGTGCCAGCAGCTTAGATTTTTCCGGGATCGAGACCCAGTACTTC.

The rearrangement joins TRBV6-5 to TRBJ2-1, with D maybe TRBD2 (5 bases). The CDR3 extends over 14 amino acids. The V gene's germline CDR1 is MNHEY and CDR2 SVGAGI. The V and J ends lost 3 bases and 6 bases respectively, with 12 bases between them. CDR3 amino acids: CASSYVGSSNEQFF. CDR3 bases: TGTGCCAGCAGTTATGTGGGGAGTTCCAATGAGCAGTTCTTC.

A few counts support this clone. V gene TRBV7-9 combines with J gene TRBJ2-7; no reliable D call. The V end lost 6 bases, the J end lost 4 bases, and 7 bases lay between the germline ends. The germline V gene encodes CDR1 SEHNR and CDR2 FQNEAQ (reference sequence). This CDR3 has 11 residues. DNA of the CDR3: TGTGCCAGCAGTGTCGGGTACGAGCAGTACTTC. Protein product: CASSVGYEQYF.

This chain connects TRBV6-5 to TRBJ1-2; tentative D call: TRBD1 (5 bases). The V end lost 4 bases, the J end lost 7 bases, and 7 bases lay between the germline ends. The CDR3 covers 11 residues. Germline loops: CDR1 MNHEY, CDR2 SVGAGI. CDR3 nucleotides: TGTGCCAGCAGTTCAGGGTTTGGCTACACCTTC. As protein: CASSSGFGYTF.

This chain uses TRBV7-9 with TRBJ2-1, with D hard to call. The length of the CDR3 is 13 residues. From germline, CDR1 is SEHNR and CDR2 FQNEAQ (reference sequence). The V gene lost 1 base and the J gene lost 3 bases, with 4 bases spanning the gap. The chain's CDR3 is CASSLVSYNEQFF. The CDR3 coding sequence is TGTGCCAGCAGCTTAGTCAGCTACAATGAGCAGTTCTTC.

This chain joins TRBV4-3 and TRBJ1-4; the D gene is possibly TRBD1 (6 bases). V lost 0 bases and J 8 bases, leaving 13 bases between the germline ends. Looked up from germline, CDR1 is LGHNA and CDR2 is YSLEER. The CDR3 extends over 15 amino acids. CDR3 DNA sequence: TGCGCCAGCAGCCAAGATCGGGCAGGGGAAGAAAAACTGTTTTTT. It codes for CASSQDRAGEEKLFF.

The V call is TRBV5-1, the J call TRBJ2-1; 8 bases are a match to TRBD1. The CDR3 consists of 15 residues. The germline V gene has CDR1 SGHRS and CDR2 YFSETQ. With V trimmed by 2 bases and J by 9 bases, 10 bases remained unmatched. CDR3 in DNA: TGCGCCAGCAGCTTCTCCGGACAGGGAGTGGGTGAGCAGTTCTTC. It yields the protein CASSFSGQGVGEQFF.

V is TRBV11-2 and J is TRBJ2-7; D remains unclear. V dropped 1 base and J dropped 7 bases, with 20 bases sitting between them. CDR1 is SGHAT, CDR2 FQNNGV, per germline. The CDR3 has 16 amino acids. For the CDR3, the DNA is TGTGCCAGCAGCTTAGGTAGTATATGGTCGGTTCCGGAGCAGTACTTC. The encoded protein is CASSLGSIWSVPEQYF.

This chain connects TRBV19 to TRBJ1-1, with TRBD1 as a possible D gene (5 bases). CDR1 and CDR2 from the germline V gene are LNHDA and SQIVND (reference sequence). V gave up 6 bases and J gave up 6 bases, with 17 bases separating them. The CDR3 runs 14 residues. CDR3 residues: CASSDTPRVPEAFF. The CDR3 region has the DNA TGTGCCAGTAGCGACACCCCCAGGGTTCCTGAAGCTTTCTTT.

This sequence joins TRBV7-2 and TRBJ1-6; a possible D gene is TRBD1 (6 bases). V dropped 1 base and J dropped 0 bases, with 10 bases sitting between them. CDR3 size: 17 residues. The germline CDR1 and CDR2 sequences are SGHTA and FQGNSA. The CDR3 sequence is CASSLGTEVSYNSPLHF. The CDR3 DNA is TGTGCCAGCAGCTTAGGGACAGAAGTCTCCTATAATTCACCCCTCCACTTT.

The chain links TRBV18 to TRBJ1-5, with a weak D call TRBD1 (5 bases). Germline V gives CDR1 KGHSH, CDR2 LQKENI. Trimming took 2 bases from V and 3 from J, leaving 11 bases between them. The CDR3 has 15 amino acids. Written as DNA, the CDR3 is TGTGCCAGCTCACCAAGGGAGGGGAACAATCAGCCCCAGCATTTT. Amino acids: CASSPREGNNQPQHF.

This clone was observed a few times. The chain combines TRBV5-4 with TRBJ1-6, with D uncertain. The germline V gene has CDR1 SGHNT and CDR2 YYREEE (reference sequence). The CDR3 loop spans 15 amino acids. V was trimmed by 2 bases and J by 7 bases, leaving 13 bases between them. The CDR3 DNA reads as TGTGCCAGCAGCTTTAGTCGACTCCTGAATTCACCCCTCCACTTT. It codes for CASSFSRLLNSPLHF.

This sequence joins TRBV2 and TRBJ2-3; tentatively, D is TRBD2 (5 bases). V gave up 6 bases and J gave up 9 bases, with 22 bases separating them. The CDR3 extends over 15 amino acids. Germline loops: CDR1 SNHLY, CDR2 FYNNEI. The CDR3 loop reads CASSATGLPMGTQYF. As DNA, the CDR3 is TGTGCCAGCAGCGCTACCGGACTCCCTATGGGGACGCAGTATTTT.

This clone was seen only once. The chain is built from TRBV27 and TRBJ2-3; perhaps TRBD1 as D (6 bases). CDR1 MNHEY and CDR2 SMNVEV come from the germline V gene (reference sequence). V shed 5 bases and J shed 4 bases, with 13 bases lying between them. The CDR3 consists of 14 residues. The CDR3 DNA reads TGTGCCAGCAGTCTCCGGACAGATGCAGATACGCAGTATTTT. This codes for CASSLRTDADTQYF.